What follows describes a single TCR beta chain. The sample originates from a study of blood T cell repertoires in COVID-19. Background on the study: Samples taken during acute and convalescent COVID-19 were collected in the United States, Italy and Spain. Sample material is recorded as cDNA or gDNA derived from T cells, B-cell-depleted T cells, or PBMCs.

The V gene's germline CDR1 is KGHSH and CDR2 LQKENI. The CDR3 runs 13 residues. Trimming took off 5 bases at V and 2 bases at J, with 7 bases between the two ends. In the original analysis: Cell counts per sample came from amplifying reference gene primers. The assay was immunoSEQ multiplex PCR, and TCRdb's table has in-frame clones only and misses some. That table is the source of V, J and clone size, and D and trimming were worked out from the DNA. The sample shows tens of thousands of clones, around 87% of them seen only once. The specimen sequenced was peripheral blood. This receptor was identified in a male donor with acute or convalescent COVID-19. The chain recombines TRBV18 with TRBJ1-5, with D possibly TRBD1 on 5 matching bases. CDR3 sequence (DNA): TGTGCCAGCTCAAGGGGCCGCAATCAGCCCCAGCATTTT. The encoded protein is CASSRGRNQPQHF.